This TCR beta chain was sequenced during a study of cytomegalovirus exposure and HLA in healthy donors. Study results and caveats: The later analysis indicated that the majority of CMV-associated TCR beta chains appeared HLA-restricted. According to an earlier analysis, most TCR beta V segments yielded productive rearrangements about 90% or about 30% of the time. Listed as cytomegalovirus-associated were over 150 TCR beta chains.

Worth noting for this clone: Its antigen is unidentified.

PCR amplification relied on 60 Vbeta primers (plus 13 Jbeta primers). TCRdb's table, derived via immunoSEQ multiplex PCR, lists solely in-frame clones and lacks some. The data show about 93,000 clones, around three quarters seen once. Sequenced sample: PBMCs. This receptor was obtained from a young man in good health and CMV-seronegative.

As DNA, the CDR3 is TGTGCCAGTACCATGACTGGCGGGGGGCCAGATACGCAGTATTTT. Residues: CASTMTGGGPDTQYF. The chain joins TRBV19 to TRBJ2-3; 8 nucleotides match TRBD2. CDR3 length: 15 amino acids. V shed 7 bases, J shed 4 bases, and the junction held 10 bases outside the gene matches. CDR1 is LNHDA and CDR2 is SQIVND in the germline V gene (reference sequence).